The source of this T cell receptor beta chain is a study of OX40 agonist ivuxolimab in advanced cancers. Clones were sequenced by immunoSEQ multiplex PCR, and TCRdb holds only the in-frame ones, with some missing. This table has 70,000 or so clones, approximately 90% appearing once. CDR3 size: 15 residues. CDR1 is LNHDA, CDR2 SQIVND, per germline (reference sequence). V lost 7 bases, J lost 4 bases, and 19 bases lay in between. The receptor was isolated from an adult with an advanced solid tumor such as melanoma, head and neck, liver or kidney cancer. The sequencing here drew on CD4+ or CD8+ T cells sorted from blood, taken in a trial of the OX40 agonist ivuxolimab. V and J are TRBV19 and TRBJ1-2, with D tentatively TRBD1 (6 bases). The CDR3: CASTLSTGLLYGYTF. The CDR3 region has the DNA TGTGCCAGTACCCTAAGTACAGGGCTACTCTATGGCTACACCTTC. Based on the CDR3 plus reference TRBV19 and TRBJ1-2, the full variable domain is DGGITQSPKYLFRKEGQNVTLSCEQNLNHDAMYWYRQDPGQGLRLIYYSQIVNDFQKGDIAEGYSVSREKKESFPLTVTSAQKNPTAFYLCASTLSTGLLYGYTFGSGTRLTVV.